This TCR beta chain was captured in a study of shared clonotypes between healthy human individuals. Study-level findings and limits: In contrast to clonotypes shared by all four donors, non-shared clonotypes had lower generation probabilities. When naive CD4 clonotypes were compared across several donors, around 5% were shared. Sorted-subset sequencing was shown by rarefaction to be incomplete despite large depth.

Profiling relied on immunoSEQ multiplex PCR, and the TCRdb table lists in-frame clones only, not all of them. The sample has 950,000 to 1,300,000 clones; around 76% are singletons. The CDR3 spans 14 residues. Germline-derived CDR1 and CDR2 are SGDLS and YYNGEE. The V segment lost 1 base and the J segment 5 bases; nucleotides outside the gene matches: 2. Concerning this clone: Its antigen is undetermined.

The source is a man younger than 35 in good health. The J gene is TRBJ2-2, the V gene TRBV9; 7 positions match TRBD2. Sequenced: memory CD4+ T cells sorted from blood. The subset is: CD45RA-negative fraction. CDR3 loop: CASSVTGGTGELFF. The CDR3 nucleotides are TGTGCCAGCAGCGTAACCGGGGGGACCGGGGAGCTGTTTTTT.